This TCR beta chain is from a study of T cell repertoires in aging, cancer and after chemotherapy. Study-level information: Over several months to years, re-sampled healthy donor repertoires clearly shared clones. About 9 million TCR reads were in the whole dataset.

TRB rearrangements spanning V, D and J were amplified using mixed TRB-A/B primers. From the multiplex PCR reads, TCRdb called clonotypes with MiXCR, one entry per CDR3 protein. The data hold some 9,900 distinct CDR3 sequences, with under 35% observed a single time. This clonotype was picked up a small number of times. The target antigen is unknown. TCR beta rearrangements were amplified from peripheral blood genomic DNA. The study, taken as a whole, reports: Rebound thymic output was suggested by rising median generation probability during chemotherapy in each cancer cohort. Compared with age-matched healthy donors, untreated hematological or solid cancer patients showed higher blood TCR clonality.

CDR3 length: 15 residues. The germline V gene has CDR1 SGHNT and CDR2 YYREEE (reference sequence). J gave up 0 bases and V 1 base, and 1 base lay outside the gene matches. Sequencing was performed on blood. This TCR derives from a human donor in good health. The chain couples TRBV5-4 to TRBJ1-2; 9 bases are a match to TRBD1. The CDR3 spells CASSLRDRANYGYTF. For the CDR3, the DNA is TGTGCCAGCAGCTTGAGGGACAGGGCTAACTATGGCTACACCTTC.